This TCR beta chain derives from a study of Graves' ophthalmopathy and Graves' hyperthyroidism. This clonotype was counted many times. Investigators amplified TCR beta CDR3 regions from RNA transcripts. HTBI primers served in a first-round RT-PCR, which a second-round multiplex PCR followed. TCRdb independently ran MiXCR on the multiplex PCR reads; one entry per CDR3 protein. The repertoire consists of around 1.1 million distinct CDR3 sequences, with about 35% occurring once and the leading ten covering around 10%. Hyperthyroidism was new, under 2 months, in patients aged 18 to 65. Physicians reached a diagnosis by relying on clinical symptoms, serum thyroxine, TRAb, thyroid ultrasound and orbital computed tomography. This TCR came from an adult man with Graves' hyperthyroidism. The sample taken for sequencing was peripheral blood or thyroid tissue (not recorded which).

CDR3 nucleotides: TGTGCCAGCAGCATGGACAGGAGCTCCTACGAGCAGTACTTC. Protein product: CASSMDRSSYEQYF. V gene TRBV2 combines with J gene TRBJ2-7; 7 bases agree with TRBD1. The CDR3 extends over 14 amino acids. V was clipped by 6 bases and J by 0 bases; unmatched bases: 5. Germline V gene sequence: CDR1 SNHLY, CDR2 FYNNEI.